This T cell receptor (beta chain) originates from a study of identical twins. There are 16 residues in the CDR3. Germline lookup yields CDR1 SGHDN and CDR2 FVKESK. The junction had 6 bases not matched to a gene; V was cut back by 3 bases and J by 2 bases. A single record per CDR3 protein comes from TCRdb applying MiXCR to the 5' RACE reads. The data contain 240,000 or so distinct CDR3 sequences, about 11% of them singletons. Findings and limits, study-wide: Analyses of zero insertions could, in part, be confounded by invariant MAIT and iNKT cells.

Turning to this clonotype: What it binds is unknown.

This TCR came from a middle-aged man in good health. The sample consisted of memory T cells sorted from blood. This chain links TRBV14 with TRBJ2-7; 11 positions match TRBD2. The CDR3 DNA is TGTGCCAGCAGCCAGCGGACTAGCGGGTTTCCCTACGAGCAGTACTTC. Translation: CASSQRTSGFPYEQYF. The complete variable domain, with remaining parts taken from reference TRBV14 and TRBJ2-7, reads EAGVTQFPSHSVIEKGQTVTLRCDPISGHDNLYWYRRVMGKEIKFLLHFVKESKQDESGMPNNRFLAERTGGTYSTLKVQPAELEDSGVYFCASSQRTSGFPYEQYFGPGTRLTVT.